This T cell receptor beta chain derives from a study of blood T cell repertoires in COVID-19. Sequencing used immunoSEQ multiplex PCR; TCRdb keeps in-frame clones, though not all of them. The sample carries more than 70,000 clones, roughly 87% recorded once. V lost 6 bases and J 1 base, leaving 16 bases between the germline ends. This CDR3 region has 15 residues. CDR1 is MNHEY and CDR2 is SVGAGI in the germline V gene. The V and J genes are TRBV6-5 and TRBJ2-7; D is possibly TRBD1 (6 bases). The specimen sequenced was peripheral blood. This clonotype was obtained from a man aged 55 to 69 with acute or convalescent COVID-19. Here the CDR3 reads CASRPTGTPSYEQYF. Written as DNA, the CDR3 is TGTGCCAGCAGACCAACCGGGACACCATCCTACGAGCAGTACTTC.